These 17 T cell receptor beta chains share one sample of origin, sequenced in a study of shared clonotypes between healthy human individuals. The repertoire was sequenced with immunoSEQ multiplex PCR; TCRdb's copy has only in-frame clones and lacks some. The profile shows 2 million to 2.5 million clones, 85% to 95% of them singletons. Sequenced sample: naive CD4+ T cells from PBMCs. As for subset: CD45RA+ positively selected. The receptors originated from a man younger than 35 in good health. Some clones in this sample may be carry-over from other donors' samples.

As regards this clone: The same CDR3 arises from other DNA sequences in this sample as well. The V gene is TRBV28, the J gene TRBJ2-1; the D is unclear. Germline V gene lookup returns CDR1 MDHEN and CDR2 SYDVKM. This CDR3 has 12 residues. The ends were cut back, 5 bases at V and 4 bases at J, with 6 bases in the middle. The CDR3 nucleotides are TGTGCCAGCAGTCGACTGTACAATGAGCAGTTCTTC. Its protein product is CASSRLYNEQFF. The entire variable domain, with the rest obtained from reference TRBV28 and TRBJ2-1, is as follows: DVKVTQSSRYLVKRTGEKVFLECVQDMDHENMFWYRQDPGLGLRLIYFSYDVKMKEKGDIPEGYSVSREKKERFSLILESASTNQTSMYLCASSRLYNEQFFGPGTRLTVL.

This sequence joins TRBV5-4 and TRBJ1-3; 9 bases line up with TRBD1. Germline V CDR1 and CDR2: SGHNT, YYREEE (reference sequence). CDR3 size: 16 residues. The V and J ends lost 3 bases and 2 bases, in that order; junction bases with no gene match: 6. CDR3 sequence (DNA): TGTGCCAGCAGCTACAGGGGGCAGGGGACTGGAAACACCATATATTTT. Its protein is CASSYRGQGTGNTIYF.

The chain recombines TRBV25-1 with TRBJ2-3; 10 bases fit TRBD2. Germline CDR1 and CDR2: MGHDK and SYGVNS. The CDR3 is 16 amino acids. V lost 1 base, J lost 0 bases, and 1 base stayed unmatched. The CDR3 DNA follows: TGTGCCAGCAGTGAATCGACTAGCGGGAGCACAGATACGCAGTATTTT. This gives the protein CASSESTSGSTDTQYF.

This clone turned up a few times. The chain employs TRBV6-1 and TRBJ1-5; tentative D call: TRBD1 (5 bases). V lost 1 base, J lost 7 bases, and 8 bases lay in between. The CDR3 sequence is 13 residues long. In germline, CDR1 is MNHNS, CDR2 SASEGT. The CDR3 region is CASSEEEGQPQHF. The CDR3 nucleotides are TGTGCCAGCAGTGAAGAGGAGGGGCAGCCCCAGCATTTT.

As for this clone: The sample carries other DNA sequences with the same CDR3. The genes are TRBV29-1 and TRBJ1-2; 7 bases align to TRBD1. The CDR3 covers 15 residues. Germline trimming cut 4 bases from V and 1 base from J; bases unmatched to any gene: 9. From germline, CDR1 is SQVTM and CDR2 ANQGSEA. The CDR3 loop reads CSVAYRGGGNYGYTF. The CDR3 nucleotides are TGCAGCGTTGCCTACAGGGGCGGGGGTAACTATGGCTACACCTTC.

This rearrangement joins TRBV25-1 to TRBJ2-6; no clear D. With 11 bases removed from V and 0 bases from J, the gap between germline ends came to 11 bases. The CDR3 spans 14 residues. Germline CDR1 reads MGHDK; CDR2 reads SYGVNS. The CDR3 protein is CASKRDSGANVLTF. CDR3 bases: TGTGCCTCGAAAAGGGACTCTGGGGCCAACGTCCTGACTTTC.

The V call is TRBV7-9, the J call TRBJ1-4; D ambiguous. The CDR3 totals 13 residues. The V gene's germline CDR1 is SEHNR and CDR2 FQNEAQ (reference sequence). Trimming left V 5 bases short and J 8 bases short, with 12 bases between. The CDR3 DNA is TGTGCCAGCAGCCCGCTGAGTTGGGAAAAACTGTTTTTT. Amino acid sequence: CASSPLSWEKLFF.

DNA of the CDR3: TGTGCCAGCAGCTTGGTACGAACTGGTAACTATGGCTACACCTTC. Translation: CASSLVRTGNYGYTF. The chain is built from TRBV5-4 and TRBJ1-2; D is unresolved. This CDR3 region has 15 residues. Trimming shortened V by 0 bases and J by 1 base, and 10 bases separated the two germline ends. Germline V lookup: CDR1 SGHNT, CDR2 YYREEE (reference sequence).

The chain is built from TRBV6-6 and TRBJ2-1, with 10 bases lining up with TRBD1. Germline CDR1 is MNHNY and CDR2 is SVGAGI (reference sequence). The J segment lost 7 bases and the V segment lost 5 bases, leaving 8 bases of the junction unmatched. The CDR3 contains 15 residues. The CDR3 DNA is TGTGCCAGCAGTCGCCGGGACAGGGGAAGGAATGAGCAGTTCTTC. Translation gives CASSRRDRGRNEQFF.

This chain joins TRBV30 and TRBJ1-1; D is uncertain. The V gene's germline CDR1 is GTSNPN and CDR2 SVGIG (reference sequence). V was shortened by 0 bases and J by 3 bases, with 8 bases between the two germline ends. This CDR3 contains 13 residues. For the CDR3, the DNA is TGTGCCTGGAGTGTTGTACGGGACACTGAAGCTTTCTTT. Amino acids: CAWSVVRDTEAFF.

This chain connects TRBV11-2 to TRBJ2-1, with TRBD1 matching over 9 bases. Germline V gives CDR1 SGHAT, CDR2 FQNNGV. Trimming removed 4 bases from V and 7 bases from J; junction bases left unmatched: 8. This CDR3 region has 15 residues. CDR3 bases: TGTGCCAGCAGCTCCCACAGGGGGCGCGGTAATGAGCAGTTCTTC. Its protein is CASSSHRGRGNEQFF.

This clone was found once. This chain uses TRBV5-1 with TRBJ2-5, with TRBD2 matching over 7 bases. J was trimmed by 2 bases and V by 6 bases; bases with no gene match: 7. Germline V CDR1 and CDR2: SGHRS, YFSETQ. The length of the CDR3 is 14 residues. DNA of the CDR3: TGCGCCAGCACCGCCGGCGGGGGTCAAGAGACCCAGTACTTC. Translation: CASTAGGGQETQYF.

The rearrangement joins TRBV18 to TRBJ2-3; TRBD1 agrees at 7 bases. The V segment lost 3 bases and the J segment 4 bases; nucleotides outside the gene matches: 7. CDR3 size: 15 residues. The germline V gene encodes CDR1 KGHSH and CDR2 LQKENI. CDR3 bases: TGTGCCAGCTCACCCTTACAGGGGTTGCCAGATACGCAGTATTTT. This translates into CASSPLQGLPDTQYF.

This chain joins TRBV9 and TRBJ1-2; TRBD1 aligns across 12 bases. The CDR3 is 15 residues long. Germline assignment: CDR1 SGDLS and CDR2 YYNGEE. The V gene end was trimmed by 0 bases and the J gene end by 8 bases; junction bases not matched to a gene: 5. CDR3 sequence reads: CASSVGDRGRGGYTF. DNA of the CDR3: TGTGCCAGCAGCGTAGGGGACAGGGGGCGCGGCGGCTACACCTTC. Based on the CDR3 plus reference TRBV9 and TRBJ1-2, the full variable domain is DSGVTQTPKHLITATGQRVTLRCSPRSGDLSVYWYQQSLDQGLQFLIQYYNGEERAKGNILERFSAQQFPDLHSELNLSSLELGDSALYFCASSVGDRGRGGYTFGSGTRLTVV.

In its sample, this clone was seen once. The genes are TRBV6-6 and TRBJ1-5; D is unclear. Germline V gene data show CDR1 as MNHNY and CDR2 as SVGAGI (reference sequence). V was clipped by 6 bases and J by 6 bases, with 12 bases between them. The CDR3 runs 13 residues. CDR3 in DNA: TGTGCCAGCAGAGACTCCTTGACTCAGCCCCAGCATTTT. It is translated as CASRDSLTQPQHF.

The CDR3 protein is CASRSITYEAFF. CDR3 bases: TGTGCCAGCAGATCAATCACCTATGAAGCTTTCTTT. The genes are TRBV28 and TRBJ1-1; D gene unclear. Looked up from germline, CDR1 is MDHEN and CDR2 is SYDVKM. The CDR3 totals 12 residues. V lost 6 bases and J lost 7, with 12 bases in between.

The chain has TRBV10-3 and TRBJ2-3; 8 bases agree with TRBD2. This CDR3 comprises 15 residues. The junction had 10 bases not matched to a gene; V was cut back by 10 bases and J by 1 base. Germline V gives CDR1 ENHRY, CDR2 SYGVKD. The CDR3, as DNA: TGTGCCACCCAACAAGGGCGGGAGGGCACAGATACGCAGTATTTT. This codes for CATQQGREGTDTQYF.